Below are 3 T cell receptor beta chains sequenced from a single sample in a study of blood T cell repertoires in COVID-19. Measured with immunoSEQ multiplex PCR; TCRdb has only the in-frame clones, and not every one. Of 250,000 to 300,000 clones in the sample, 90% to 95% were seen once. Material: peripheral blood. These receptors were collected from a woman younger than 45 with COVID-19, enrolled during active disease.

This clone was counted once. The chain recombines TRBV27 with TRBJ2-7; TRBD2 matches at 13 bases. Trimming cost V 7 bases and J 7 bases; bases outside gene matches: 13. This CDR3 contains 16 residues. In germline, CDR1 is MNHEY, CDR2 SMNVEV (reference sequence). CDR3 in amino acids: CASTPLGLAGVREQYF. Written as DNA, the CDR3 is TGTGCCAGCACCCCATTAGGACTAGCGGGAGTTCGGGAGCAGTACTTC.

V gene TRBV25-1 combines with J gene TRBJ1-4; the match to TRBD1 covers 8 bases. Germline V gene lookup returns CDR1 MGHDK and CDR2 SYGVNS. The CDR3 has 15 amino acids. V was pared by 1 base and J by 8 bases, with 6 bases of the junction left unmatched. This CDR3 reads CASSEWGGQEEKLFF. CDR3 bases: TGTGCCAGCAGTGAATGGGGGGGACAGGAGGAAAAACTGTTTTTT.

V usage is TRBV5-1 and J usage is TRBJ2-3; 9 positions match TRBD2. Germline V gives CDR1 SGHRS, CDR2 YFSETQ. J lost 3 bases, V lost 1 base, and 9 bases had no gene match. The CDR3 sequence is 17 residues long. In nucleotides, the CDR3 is TGCGCCAGCAGCTTGTTGGGACTAGCAGAACCGACAGATACGCAGTATTTT. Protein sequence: CASSLLGLAEPTDTQYF.